This T cell receptor beta chain was obtained from a study of blood T cell repertoires in COVID-19. V shed 5 bases and J shed 7 bases, with 18 bases lying between them. The germline gives CDR1 SNHLY, CDR2 FYNNEI. CDR3 size: 16 residues. Per the original data handling: By means of reference gene primer amplification, nucleated cell counts were estimated. Sequencing was performed with immunoSEQ multiplex PCR; in TCRdb, only in-frame clones are kept and a portion is missing. Clone size and V and J calls were adopted from that table, with D and trimming inferred from the DNA. The data contain roughly 360,000 clones, about four fifths of them seen just once; the ten biggest clones take up about 1.2%.

This rearrangement joins TRBV2 to TRBJ1-6; a possible D gene is TRBD1 (6 bases). The source material was peripheral blood. The clonotype comes from a human donor with acute or convalescent COVID-19. The donor label of this sample is uncertain. DNA for the CDR3: TGTGCCAGCAGTATTGATAAGGACAGACTCAATTCACCCCTCCACTTT. Protein: CASSIDKDRLNSPLHF.